This T cell receptor (beta chain) originates from a study of OX40 agonist ivuxolimab in advanced cancers. At the level of the study: An anti-OX40 (CD134) antibody with agonistic activity, ivuxolimab, was administered to patients.

V was clipped by 0 bases and J by 3 bases; unmatched bases: 4. The CDR3 covers 15 residues. Per the germline V gene, CDR1 is SGHDN and CDR2 is FVKESK. Measured with immunoSEQ multiplex PCR; TCRdb has only the in-frame clones, and not every one. The data contain 50,000 to 75,000 clones, around 86% of them singletons. This chain links TRBV14 with TRBJ2-5, with TRBD2 identical over 7 bases. The clonotype was recovered from an adult with an advanced solid tumor such as melanoma, head and neck, liver or kidney cancer. This sample comprised CD4+ or CD8+ T cells sorted from blood, obtained in a trial of the OX40 agonist ivuxolimab. The CDR3, as DNA: TGTGCCAGCAGCCAAGAAGCGGGGTGGAAAGAGACCCAGTACTTC. Its translation: CASSQEAGWKETQYF.